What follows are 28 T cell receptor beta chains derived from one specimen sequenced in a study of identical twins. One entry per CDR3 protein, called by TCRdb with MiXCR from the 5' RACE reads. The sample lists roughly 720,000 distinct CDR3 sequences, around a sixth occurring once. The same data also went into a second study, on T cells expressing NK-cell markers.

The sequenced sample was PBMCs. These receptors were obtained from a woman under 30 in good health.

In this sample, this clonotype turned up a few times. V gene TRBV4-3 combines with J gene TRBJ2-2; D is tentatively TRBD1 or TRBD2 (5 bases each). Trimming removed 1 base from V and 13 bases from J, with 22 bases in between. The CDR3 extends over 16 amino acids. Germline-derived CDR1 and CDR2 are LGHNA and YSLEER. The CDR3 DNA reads TGCGCCAGCAGCCAAGTCCGCGAGAGGGGCGCGCTCGGGCTGTTTTTT. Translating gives CASSQVRERGALGLFF.

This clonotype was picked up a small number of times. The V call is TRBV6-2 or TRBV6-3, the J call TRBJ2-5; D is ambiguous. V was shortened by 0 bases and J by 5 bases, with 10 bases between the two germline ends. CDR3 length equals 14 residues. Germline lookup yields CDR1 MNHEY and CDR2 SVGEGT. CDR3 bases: TGTGCCAGCAGTTACTCGGGTGATCCGGAGACCCAGTACTTC. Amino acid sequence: CASSYSGDPETQYF.

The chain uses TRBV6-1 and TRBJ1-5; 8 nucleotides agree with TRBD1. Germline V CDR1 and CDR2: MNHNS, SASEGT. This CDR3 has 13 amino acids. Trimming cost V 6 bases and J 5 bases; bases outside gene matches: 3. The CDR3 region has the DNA TGTGCCAGCAGAGTACAGGGGGATCAGCCCCAGCATTTT. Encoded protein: CASRVQGDQPQHF.

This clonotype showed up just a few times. CDR3 bases: TGCAGTGCTAGTGGTGGGGCGAACACTGAAGCTTTCTTT. Translated, it gives CSASGGANTEAFF. This chain joins TRBV20-1 and TRBJ1-1, with D possibly being TRBD1 (5 bases). This CDR3 has 13 residues. V lost 3 bases and J 1 base, leaving 9 bases between the germline ends. CDR1 and CDR2 from the germline V gene are DFQATT and SNEGSKA (reference sequence).

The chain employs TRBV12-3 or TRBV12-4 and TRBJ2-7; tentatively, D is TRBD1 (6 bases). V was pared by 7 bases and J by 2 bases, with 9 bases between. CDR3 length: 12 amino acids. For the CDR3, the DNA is TGTGCCAGCAAAAGACAGGCCTACGAGCAGTACTTC. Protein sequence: CASKRQAYEQYF.

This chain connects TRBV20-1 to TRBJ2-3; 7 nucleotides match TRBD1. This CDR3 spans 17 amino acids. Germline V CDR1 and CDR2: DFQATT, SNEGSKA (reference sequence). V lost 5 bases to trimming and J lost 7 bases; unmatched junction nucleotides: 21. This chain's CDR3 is CSAPDLRTGGVDHTQYF. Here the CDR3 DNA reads TGCAGTGCTCCGGACTTGAGGACAGGCGGAGTAGATCATACGCAGTATTTT.

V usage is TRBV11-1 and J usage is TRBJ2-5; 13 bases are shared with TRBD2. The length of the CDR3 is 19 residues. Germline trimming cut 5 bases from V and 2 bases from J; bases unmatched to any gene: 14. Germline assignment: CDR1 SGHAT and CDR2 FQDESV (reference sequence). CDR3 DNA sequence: TGTGCCAGCAGCCCCCTTCGGACTAGCGGGGGTTATATACAAGAGACCCAGTACTTC. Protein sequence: CASSPLRTSGGYIQETQYF.

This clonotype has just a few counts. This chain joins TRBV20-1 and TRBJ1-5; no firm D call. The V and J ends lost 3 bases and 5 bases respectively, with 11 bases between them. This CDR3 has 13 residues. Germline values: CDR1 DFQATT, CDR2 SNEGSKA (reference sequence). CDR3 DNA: TGCAGTGCTAGGCTTGGGTTAGATCAGCCCCAGCATTTT. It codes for CSARLGLDQPQHF.

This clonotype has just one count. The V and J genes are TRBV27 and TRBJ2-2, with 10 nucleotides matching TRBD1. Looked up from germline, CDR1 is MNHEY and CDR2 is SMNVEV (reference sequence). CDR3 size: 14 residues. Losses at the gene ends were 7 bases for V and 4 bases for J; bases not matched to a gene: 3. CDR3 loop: CASTGQGFTGELFF. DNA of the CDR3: TGTGCCAGCACGGGACAGGGGTTCACCGGGGAGCTGTTTTTT.

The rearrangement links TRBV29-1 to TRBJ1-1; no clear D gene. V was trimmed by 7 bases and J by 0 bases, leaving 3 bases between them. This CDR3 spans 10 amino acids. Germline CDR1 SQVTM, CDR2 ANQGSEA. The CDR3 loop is CSAVNTEAFF. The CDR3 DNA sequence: TGCAGCGCTGTGAACACTGAAGCTTTCTTT.

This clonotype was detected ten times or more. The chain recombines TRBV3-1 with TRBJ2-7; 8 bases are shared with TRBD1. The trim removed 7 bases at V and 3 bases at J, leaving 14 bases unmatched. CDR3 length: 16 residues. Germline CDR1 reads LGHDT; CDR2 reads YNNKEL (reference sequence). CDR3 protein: CASTSSGQGKSYEQYF. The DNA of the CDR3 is TGTGCCAGCACCTCAAGTGGACAGGGTAAGAGCTACGAGCAGTACTTC.

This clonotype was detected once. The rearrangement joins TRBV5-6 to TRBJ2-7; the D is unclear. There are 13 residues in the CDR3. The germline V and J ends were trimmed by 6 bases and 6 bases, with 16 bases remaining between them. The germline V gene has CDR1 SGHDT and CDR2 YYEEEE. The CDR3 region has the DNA TGTGCCAGCAAAGAGACCCGTTTTGGCGAGCAGTACTTC. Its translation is CASKETRFGEQYF.

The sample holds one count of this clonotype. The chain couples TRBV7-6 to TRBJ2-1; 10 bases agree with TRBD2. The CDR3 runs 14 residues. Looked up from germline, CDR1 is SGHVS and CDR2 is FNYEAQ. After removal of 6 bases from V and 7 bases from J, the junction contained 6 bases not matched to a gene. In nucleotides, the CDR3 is TGTGCCAGCAGTCAAGCGGGGGGGCTTAATGAGCAGTTCTTC. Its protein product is CASSQAGGLNEQFF. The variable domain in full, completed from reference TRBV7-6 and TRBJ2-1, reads GAGVSQSPRYKVTKRGQDVALRCDPISGHVSLYWYRQALGQGPEFLTYFNYEAQQDKSGLPNDRFSAERPEGSISTLTIQRTEQRDSAMYRCASSQAGGLNEQFFGPGTRLTVL.

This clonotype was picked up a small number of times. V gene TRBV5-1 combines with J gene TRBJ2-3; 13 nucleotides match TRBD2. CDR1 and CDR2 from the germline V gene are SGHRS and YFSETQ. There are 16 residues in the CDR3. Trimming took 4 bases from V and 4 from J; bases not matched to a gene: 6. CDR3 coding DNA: TGCGCCAGCAGCCCAGGACTAGCGGGAGAACCAGATACGCAGTATTTT. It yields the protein CASSPGLAGEPDTQYF.

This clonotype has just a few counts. CDR3 sequence (DNA): TGTGCCAGCAGCCAACGCAGAGCGGAGACCCAGTACTTC. Its protein is CASSQRRAETQYF. The chain recombines TRBV3-1 with TRBJ2-5; D unclear. The CDR3 length is 13 residues. V lost 2 bases and J lost 5, with 9 bases in between. Germline V gene lookup returns CDR1 LGHDT and CDR2 YNNKEL (reference sequence).

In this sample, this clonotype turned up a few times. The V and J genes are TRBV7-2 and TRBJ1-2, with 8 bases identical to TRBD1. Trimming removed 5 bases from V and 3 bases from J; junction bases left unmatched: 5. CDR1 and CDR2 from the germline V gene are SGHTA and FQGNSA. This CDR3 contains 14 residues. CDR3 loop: CASSRGTGDYGYTF. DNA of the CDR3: TGTGCCAGCAGCCGGGGGACAGGCGACTATGGCTACACCTTC.

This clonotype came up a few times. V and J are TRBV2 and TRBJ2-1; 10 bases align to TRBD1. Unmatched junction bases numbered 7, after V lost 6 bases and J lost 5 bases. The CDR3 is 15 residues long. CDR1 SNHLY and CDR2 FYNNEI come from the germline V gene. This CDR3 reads CASRRRGQGNNEQFF. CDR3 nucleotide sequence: TGTGCCAGCAGACGGAGGGGACAGGGGAACAATGAGCAGTTCTTC.

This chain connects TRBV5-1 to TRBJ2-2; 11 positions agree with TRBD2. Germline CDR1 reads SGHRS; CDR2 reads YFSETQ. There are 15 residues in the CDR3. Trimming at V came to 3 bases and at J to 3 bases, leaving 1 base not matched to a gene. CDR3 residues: CASSWGLADTGELFF. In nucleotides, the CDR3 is TGCGCCAGCAGCTGGGGACTAGCGGACACCGGGGAGCTGTTTTTT.

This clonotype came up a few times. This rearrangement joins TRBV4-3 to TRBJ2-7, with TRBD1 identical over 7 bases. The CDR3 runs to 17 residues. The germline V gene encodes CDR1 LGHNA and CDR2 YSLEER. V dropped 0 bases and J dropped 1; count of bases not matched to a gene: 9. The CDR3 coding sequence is TGCGCCAGCAGCCAAGATTTTCTCACCAGGGGGTCCTACGAGCAGTACTTC. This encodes CASSQDFLTRGSYEQYF.

The CDR3 loop is CASSAATGVPGANVLTF. The CDR3 DNA reads as TGTGCCAGCAGCGCTGCCACAGGGGTCCCTGGGGCCAACGTCCTGACTTTC. This rearrangement joins TRBV7-9 to TRBJ2-6; 7 bases line up with TRBD1. V dropped 5 bases and J dropped 2; count of bases not matched to a gene: 9. This CDR3 comprises 17 residues. CDR1 SEHNR and CDR2 FQNEAQ come from the germline V gene (reference sequence).

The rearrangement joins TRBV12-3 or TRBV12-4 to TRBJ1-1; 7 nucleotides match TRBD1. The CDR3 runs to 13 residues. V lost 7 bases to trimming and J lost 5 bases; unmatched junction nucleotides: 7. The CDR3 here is CASTTTGRTEAFF. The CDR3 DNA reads TGTGCCAGCACTACGACAGGGAGGACTGAAGCTTTCTTT.

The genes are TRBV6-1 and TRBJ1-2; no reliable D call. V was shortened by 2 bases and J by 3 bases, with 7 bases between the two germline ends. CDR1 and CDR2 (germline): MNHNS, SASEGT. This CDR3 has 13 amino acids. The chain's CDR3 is CASSEPMYYGYTF. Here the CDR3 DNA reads TGTGCCAGCAGTGAACCGATGTACTATGGCTACACCTTC.

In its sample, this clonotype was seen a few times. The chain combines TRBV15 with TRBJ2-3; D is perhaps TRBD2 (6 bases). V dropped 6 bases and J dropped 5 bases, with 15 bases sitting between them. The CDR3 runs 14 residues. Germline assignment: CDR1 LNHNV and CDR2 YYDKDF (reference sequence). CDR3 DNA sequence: TGTGCCACCAGGCAGGGCGGGGCGGGAGATACGCAGTATTTT. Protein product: CATRQGGAGDTQYF.

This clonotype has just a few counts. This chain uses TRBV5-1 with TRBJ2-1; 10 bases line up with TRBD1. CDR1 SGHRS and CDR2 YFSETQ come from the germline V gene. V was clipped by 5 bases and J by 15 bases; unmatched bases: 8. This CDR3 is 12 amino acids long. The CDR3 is CASSPDRGNSFF. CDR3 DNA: TGCGCCAGCAGTCCGGACAGGGGGAATTCGTTCTTC. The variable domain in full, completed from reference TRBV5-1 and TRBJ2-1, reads KAGVTQTPRYLIKTRGQQVTLSCSPISGHRSVSWYQQTPGQGLQFLFEYFSETQRNKGNFPGRFSGRQFSNSRSEMNVSTLELGDSALYLCASSPDRGNSFFGPGTRLTVL.

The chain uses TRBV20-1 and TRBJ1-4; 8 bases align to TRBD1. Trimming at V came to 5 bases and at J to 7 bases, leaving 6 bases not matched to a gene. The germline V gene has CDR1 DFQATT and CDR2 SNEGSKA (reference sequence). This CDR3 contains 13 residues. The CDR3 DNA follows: TGCAGTGCTCGGACAGGGAAGAGTGAAAAACTGTTTTTT. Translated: CSARTGKSEKLFF.

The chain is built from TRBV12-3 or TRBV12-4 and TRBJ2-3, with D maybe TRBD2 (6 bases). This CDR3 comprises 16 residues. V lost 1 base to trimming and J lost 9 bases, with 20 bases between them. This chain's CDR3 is CASSLGGSAMAGTQYF. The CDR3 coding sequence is TGTGCCAGCAGTTTAGGTGGATCCGCCATGGCGGGGACGCAGTATTTT.

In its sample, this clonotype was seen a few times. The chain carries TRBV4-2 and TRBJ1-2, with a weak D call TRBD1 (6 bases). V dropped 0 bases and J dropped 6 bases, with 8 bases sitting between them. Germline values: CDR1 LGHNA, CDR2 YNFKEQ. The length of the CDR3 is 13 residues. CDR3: CASSQERDNGYTF. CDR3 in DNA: TGTGCCAGCAGCCAAGAGCGGGACAATGGCTACACCTTC.

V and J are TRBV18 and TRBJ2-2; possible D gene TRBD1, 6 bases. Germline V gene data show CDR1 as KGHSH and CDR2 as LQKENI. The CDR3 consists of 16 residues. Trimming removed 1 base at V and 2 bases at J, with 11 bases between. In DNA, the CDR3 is TGTGCCAGCTCACCACGGGCCGGGACAAACACCGGGGAGCTGTTTTTT. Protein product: CASSPRAGTNTGELFF.